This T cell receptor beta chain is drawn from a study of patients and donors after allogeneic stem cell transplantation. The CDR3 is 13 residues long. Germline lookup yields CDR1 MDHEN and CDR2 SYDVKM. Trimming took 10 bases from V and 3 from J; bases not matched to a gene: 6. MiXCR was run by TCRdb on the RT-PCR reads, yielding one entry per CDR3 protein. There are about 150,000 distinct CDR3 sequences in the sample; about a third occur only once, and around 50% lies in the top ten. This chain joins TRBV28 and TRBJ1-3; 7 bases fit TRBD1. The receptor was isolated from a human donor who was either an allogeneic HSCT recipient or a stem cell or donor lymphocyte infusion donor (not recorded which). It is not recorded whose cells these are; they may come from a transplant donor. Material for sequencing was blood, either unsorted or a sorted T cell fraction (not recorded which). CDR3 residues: CATRQGGGNTIYF. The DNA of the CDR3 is TGTGCCACTCGACAGGGAGGTGGAAACACCATATATTTT.